Listed below are T cell receptor beta chains from one sample, sequenced in a study of shared clonotypes between healthy human individuals. Produced via immunoSEQ multiplex PCR; TCRdb's table is partial and in-frame only. The table lists fewer than 1.4 million clones, 75% to 85% of them singletons. Sample: memory CD4+ T cells from PBMCs. The receptor source for this set is a man aged 18 to 29 in good health. Some clones in this sample may be carry-over from other donors' samples. Each CDR3 is given with its conserved first and last residue. D genes are given only for firm matches. For some rows the clone size is stated as once, few or many, or as a class when expanded; others skip it.

cdr3_aa | cdr3_nt | j_call | d_call | v_call | clone_size
CAISAGTTPQEQFF | TGTGCCATCAGTGCCGGGACTACCCCGCAGGAGCAGTTCTTC | TRBJ2-1 | TRBD2 | TRBV6-4 | .
CASSLAEWNPYEQYF | TGTGCCAGCAGCTTGGCGGAGTGGAACCCGTACGAGCAGTACTTC | TRBJ2-7 | . | TRBV5-4 | .
CASSYVDREETQYF | TGCGCCAGCAGCTACGTCGACCGTGAAGAGACCCAGTACTTC | TRBJ2-5 | . | TRBV5-1 | .
CASSIRDTEAFF | TGTGCCAGCAGCATTAGAGACACTGAAGCTTTCTTT | TRBJ1-1 | . | TRBV28 | .
CASSSGRGQETQYF | TGTGCCAGCAGTTCCGGACGGGGCCAAGAGACCCAGTACTTC | TRBJ2-5 | . | TRBV2 | .
CASSSPSQGNGYTF | TGTGCCAGCAGTTCCCCCTCGCAGGGAAATGGCTACACCTTC | TRBJ1-2 | . | TRBV28 | .
CASSFWTSGEETQYF | TGTGCCAGCAGCTTCTGGACTAGCGGGGAGGAGACCCAGTACTTC | TRBJ2-5 | TRBD2 | TRBV7-2 | .
CASSLRRYNEQFF | TGCGCCAGCAGCCTCCGGAGATACAATGAGCAGTTCTTC | TRBJ2-1 | . | TRBV4-1 | .
CASGLSGANVLTF | TGTGCCAGTGGCCTCTCCGGGGCCAACGTCCTGACTTTC | TRBJ2-6 | . | TRBV7-3 | many
CASSRGVNTEAFF | TGTGCCAGCTCGCGGGGAGTGAACACTGAAGCTTTCTTT | TRBJ1-1 | . | TRBV18 | many
CASSLTRDRGNTEAFF | TGTGCCAGCTCACTAACGAGGGACAGGGGGAACACTGAAGCTTTCTTT | TRBJ1-1 | TRBD1 | TRBV18 | .
CASRPAGQGDGYTF | TGTGCCAGCAGACCCGCGGGACAGGGTGATGGCTACACCTTC | TRBJ1-2 | TRBD1 | TRBV6-5 | .
CAWSVAAGWFF | TGTGCCTGGAGTGTAGCTGCTGGTTGGTTCTTC | TRBJ2-1 | . | TRBV30 | many
CASSGENTGELFF | TGTGCCAGCAGTGGCGAAAACACCGGGGAGCTGTTTTTT | TRBJ2-2 | . | TRBV2 | few
CASSFSGGRETQYF | TGTGCCAGCAGCTTTTCAGGGGGCAGGGAGACCCAGTACTTC | TRBJ2-5 | TRBD1 | TRBV9 | few
CASSLRGTHSYEQYF | TGCGCCAGCAGCTTACGGGGGACGCACTCCTACGAGCAGTACTTC | TRBJ2-7 | . | TRBV5-1 | .
CASSLSGRNTGELFF | TGTGCCAGCAGCCTGAGCGGTAGGAACACCGGGGAGCTGTTTTTT | TRBJ2-2 | . | TRBV5-5 | .
CASNPRGMGTDTQYF | TGTGCCAGCAACCCCCGGGGGATGGGCACAGATACGCAGTATTTT | TRBJ2-3 | . | TRBV9 | .
CASSSGGTGLQPQHF | TGTGCCAGTAGTTCTGGCGGGACAGGGCTCCAGCCCCAGCATTTT | TRBJ1-5 | TRBD1 | TRBV19 | .
CASSLLSGLGYTF | TGTGCCAGCAGCTTACTCTCCGGGTTGGGCTACACCTTC | TRBJ1-2 | . | TRBV7-6 | .
CASSTPGEKLFF | TGTGCCAGCAGCACCCCGGGGGAAAAACTGTTTTTT | TRBJ1-4 | . | TRBV25-1 | .
CASSFDNFYSNQPQHF | TGTGCCAGCAGCTTTGACAATTTCTATAGCAATCAGCCCCAGCATTTT | TRBJ1-5 | . | TRBV12-1 | .
CASRGQGVHEQYF | TGTGCCAGCAGGGGACAGGGTGTCCACGAGCAGTACTTC | TRBJ2-7 | TRBD1 | TRBV28 | .
CASSFLGRQETQYF | TGTGCCAGCAGTTTTTTAGGGCGGCAAGAGACCCAGTACTTC | TRBJ2-5 | . | TRBV28 | .
CASSQDLSDTQYF | TGTGCCAGCAGCCAAGATCTATCAGATACGCAGTATTTT | TRBJ2-3 | . | TRBV14 | .
CASSYWGGGSYEQYF | TGTGCCAGCAGTTACTGGGGTGGGGGGTCCTACGAGCAGTACTTC | TRBJ2-7 | . | TRBV6-6 | .
CASSPWTVSYEQYF | TGTGCCAGCAGCCCTTGGACCGTTTCCTACGAGCAGTACTTC | TRBJ2-7 | . | TRBV5-8 | many
CASRGQAGNTIYF | TGTGCCAGCAGAGGACAAGCTGGAAACACCATATATTTT | TRBJ1-3 | . | TRBV28 | .
CASSAGQGRYEKLFF | TGTGCCAGTAGTGCCGGACAGGGCCGGTATGAAAAACTGTTTTTT | TRBJ1-4 | TRBD1 | TRBV19 | .
CASSPSAGSGNTIYF | TGTGCCAGCTCACCATCGGCGGGCTCTGGAAACACCATATATTTT | TRBJ1-3 | . | TRBV18 | few
CASSYATGGSSTQYF | TGTGCCAGCAGCTACGCGACAGGGGGCTCGTCGACCCAGTACTTC | TRBJ2-5 | TRBD1 | TRBV7-9 | .
CASSRLGVGANVLTF | TGCGCCAGCAGCCGTCTTGGGGTTGGGGCCAACGTCCTGACTTTC | TRBJ2-6 | . | TRBV4-1 | .
CASSSTGTKHEKLFF | TGTGCCAGCAGTTCTACCGGGACGAAGCACGAAAAACTGTTTTTT | TRBJ1-4 | . | TRBV7-9 | once
CASSLGPTYEQYF | TGTGCCAGCTCACTTGGGCCCACCTACGAGCAGTACTTC | TRBJ2-7 | . | TRBV18 | .
CASSSGRRGNYNEQFF | TGTGCCAGCAGTTCAGGAAGGCGGGGGAACTACAATGAGCAGTTCTTC | TRBJ2-1 | TRBD2 | TRBV27 | .
CASSFSRGTEAFF | TGTGCCAGCAGCTTTTCCAGGGGCACTGAAGCTTTCTTT | TRBJ1-1 | . | TRBV7-2 | .
CASSLIGVSYGVFF | TGTGCCAGCAGTCTGATTGGGGTGTCTTACGGTGTTTTCTTT | TRBJ1-1 | . | TRBV28 | .
CASSQGQESLPQHF | TGTGCCAGCAGTCAAGGACAGGAGTCCCTACCCCAGCATTTT | TRBJ1-5 | TRBD1 | TRBV2 | .
CASSMERGARGHTEAFF | TGTGCCAGTAGTATGGAAAGGGGGGCCCGGGGTCACACTGAAGCTTTCTTT | TRBJ1-1 | . | TRBV19 | .
CASSLPTDTQYF | TGCGCCAGCAGCTTGCCTACAGATACGCAGTATTTT | TRBJ2-3 | . | TRBV5-1 | few
CASSLGTGLNQPQHF | TGTGCCAGCAGCCTAGGGACAGGGCTCAATCAGCCCCAGCATTTT | TRBJ1-5 | TRBD1 | TRBV7-9 | .
CASSPRVRTEAFF | TGTGCCAGCTCACCGCGGGTTCGAACTGAAGCTTTCTTT | TRBJ1-1 | . | TRBV18 | .
CASSLAGTGDTQYF | TGCGCCAGCAGCTTGGCAGGTACAGGAGATACGCAGTATTTT | TRBJ2-3 | . | TRBV5-1 | few